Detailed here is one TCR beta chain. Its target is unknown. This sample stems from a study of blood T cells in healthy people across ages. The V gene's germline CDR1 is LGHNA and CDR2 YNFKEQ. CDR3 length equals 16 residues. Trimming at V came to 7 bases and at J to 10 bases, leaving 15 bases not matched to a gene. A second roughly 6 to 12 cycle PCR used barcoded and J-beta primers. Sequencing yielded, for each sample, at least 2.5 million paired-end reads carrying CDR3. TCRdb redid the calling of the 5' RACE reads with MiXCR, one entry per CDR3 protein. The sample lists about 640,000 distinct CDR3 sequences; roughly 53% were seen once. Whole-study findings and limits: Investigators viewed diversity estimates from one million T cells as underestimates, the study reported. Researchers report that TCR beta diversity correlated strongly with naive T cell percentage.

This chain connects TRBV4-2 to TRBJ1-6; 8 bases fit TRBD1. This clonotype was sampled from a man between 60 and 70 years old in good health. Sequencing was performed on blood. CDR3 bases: TGTGCCAGCAACCATGCTGACAGGGGCCCGGGGTCACCCCTCCACTTT. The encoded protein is CASNHADRGPGSPLHF.